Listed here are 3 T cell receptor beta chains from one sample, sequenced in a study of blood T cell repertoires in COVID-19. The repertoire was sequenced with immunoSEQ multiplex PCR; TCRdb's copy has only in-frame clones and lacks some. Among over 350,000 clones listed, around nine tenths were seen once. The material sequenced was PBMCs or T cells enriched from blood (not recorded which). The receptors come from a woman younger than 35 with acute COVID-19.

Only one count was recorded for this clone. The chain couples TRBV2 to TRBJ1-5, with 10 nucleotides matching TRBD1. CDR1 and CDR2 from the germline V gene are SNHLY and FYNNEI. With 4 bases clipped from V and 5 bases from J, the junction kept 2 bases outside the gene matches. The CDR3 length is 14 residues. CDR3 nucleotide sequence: TGTGCCAGCAGTGCCGGGACAGGGGATCAGCCCCAGCATTTT. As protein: CASSAGTGDQPQHF.

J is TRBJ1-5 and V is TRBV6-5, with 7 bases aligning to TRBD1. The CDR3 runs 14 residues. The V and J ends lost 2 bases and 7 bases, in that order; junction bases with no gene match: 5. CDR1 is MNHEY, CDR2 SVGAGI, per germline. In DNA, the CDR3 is TGTGCCAGCAGTTACCGGGACAGTTTCCAGCCCCAGCATTTT. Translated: CASSYRDSFQPQHF.

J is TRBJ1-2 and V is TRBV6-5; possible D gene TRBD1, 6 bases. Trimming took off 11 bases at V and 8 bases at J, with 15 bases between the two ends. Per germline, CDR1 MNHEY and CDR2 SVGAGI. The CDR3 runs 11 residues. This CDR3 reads CAVGQLGGYTF. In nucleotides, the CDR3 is TGTGCCGTAGGACAGTTGGGAGGCTACACCTTC.